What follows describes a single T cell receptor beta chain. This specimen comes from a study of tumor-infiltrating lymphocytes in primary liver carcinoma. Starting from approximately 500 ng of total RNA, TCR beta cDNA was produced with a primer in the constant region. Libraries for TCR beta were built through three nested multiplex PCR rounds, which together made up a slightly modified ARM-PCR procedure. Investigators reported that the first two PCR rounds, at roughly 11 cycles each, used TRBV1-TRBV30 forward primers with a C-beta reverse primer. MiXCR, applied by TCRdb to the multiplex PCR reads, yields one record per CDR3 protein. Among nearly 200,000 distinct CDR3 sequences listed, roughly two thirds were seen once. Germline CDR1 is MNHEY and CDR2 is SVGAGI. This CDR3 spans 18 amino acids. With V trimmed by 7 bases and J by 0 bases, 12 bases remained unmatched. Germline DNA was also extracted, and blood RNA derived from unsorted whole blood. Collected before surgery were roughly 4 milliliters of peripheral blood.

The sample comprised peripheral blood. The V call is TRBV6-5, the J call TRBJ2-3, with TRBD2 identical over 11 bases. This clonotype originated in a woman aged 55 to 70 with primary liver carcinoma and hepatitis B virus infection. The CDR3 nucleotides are TGTGCCAGCAAGTTAACTAGCGGGAGTTATTTGAGCACAGATACGCAGTATTTT. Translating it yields CASKLTSGSYLSTDTQYF.